Below are 2 T cell receptor beta chains sequenced from a single sample in a study of T cell responses to AZD1222 COVID-19 vaccine. TCRdb keeps only in-frame clones here, not all; method: immunoSEQ multiplex PCR. The data show 70,000 to 95,000 clones, around 87% seen once. The sample consisted of peripheral blood, taken 28 days after the second AZD1222 dose. The receptors were sampled from an adult who received the AZD1222 COVID-19 vaccine.

This clone has only one observation. The chain recombines TRBV30 with TRBJ1-1; no definite D call. The length of the CDR3 is 13 residues. CDR1 and CDR2 (germline): GTSNPN, SVGIG (reference sequence). V dropped 5 bases and J dropped 3 bases, with 13 bases sitting between them. The DNA for the CDR3 is TGTGCCTGGGCCGAGATGTCAGACACTGAAGCTTTCTTT. It yields the protein CAWAEMSDTEAFF. The variable domain in full, with the rest retrieved from reference TRBV30 and TRBJ1-1, is SQTIHQWPATLVQPVGSPLSLECTVEGTSNPNLYWYRQAAGRGLQLLFYSVGIGQISSEVPQNLSASRPQDRQFILSSKKLLLSDSGFYLCAWAEMSDTEAFFGQGTRLTVV.

This sequence joins TRBV5-1 and TRBJ2-3; D gene ambiguous. V lost 3 bases to trimming and J lost 1 base, with 9 bases between them. Per germline, CDR1 SGHRS and CDR2 YFSETQ. CDR3 length equals 14 residues. CDR3 DNA sequence: TGCGCCAGCAGCTCCATAGGACGCACAGATACGCAGTATTTT. This encodes CASSSIGRTDTQYF.